The rows below give T cell receptor beta chains drawn from one sample of a study of shared clonotypes between healthy human individuals. Some clones are missing from TCRdb's copy, which holds only in-frame ones; the method was immunoSEQ multiplex PCR. In the table there are hundreds of thousands of clones, about three quarters of which are singletons. The sequenced sample was memory CD4+ T cells sorted from blood. Receptors were obtained from a woman in her thirties in good health. Both conserved end residues are part of each CDR3. D genes are given only for firm matches. The size entry is marked missing in some rows and otherwise reads once, few, many or a size class.

cdr3_nt | cdr3_aa | clone_size | j_call | d_call | v_call
TGTGCCAGCAGCCCCCAGGGGGACAATGAGCAGTTCTTC | CASSPQGDNEQFF | . | TRBJ2-1 | TRBD1 | TRBV7-6
TGTGCCAGCAGTTTAACTCAGGGGAATGGTGGCTACACCTTC | CASSLTQGNGGYTF | . | TRBJ1-2 | . | TRBV6-4
TGCAGTGCGGGTAGCGCCTACGAGCAGTACTTC | CSAGSAYEQYF | few | TRBJ2-7 | . | TRBV20-1
TGTGCCAGCAGCGCGGGGACTAGCGGGAGCCTTGGTGAGCAGTTCTTC | CASSAGTSGSLGEQFF | . | TRBJ2-1 | TRBD2 | TRBV5-8
TGTGCCAGCAGTAGACAGGGGGTCTATGGCTACACCTTC | CASSRQGVYGYTF | . | TRBJ1-2 | TRBD1 | TRBV6-6
TGCGCCAGCAGCTTGGGGGTGGGACAGGGGAATCAGCCCCAGCATTTT | CASSLGVGQGNQPQHF | . | TRBJ1-5 | TRBD1 | TRBV5-1
TGTGCCAGCAGCGGGACACTGTACAATGAGCAGTTCTTC | CASSGTLYNEQFF | . | TRBJ2-1 | . | TRBV2
TGTGCCAGCAGCGATCAAGCTTCCGGGACAGGGAGTGGCTACACCTTC | CASSDQASGTGSGYTF | . | TRBJ1-2 | TRBD1 | TRBV2
TGTGCCAGCAAGAGGGGGGGAACAGATACGCAGTATTTT | CASKRGGTDTQYF | . | TRBJ2-3 | . | TRBV27
TGTGCCAGCAGTGGACAGGGGGCGCAGAACTATGGCTACACCTTC | CASSGQGAQNYGYTF | few | TRBJ1-2 | TRBD1 | TRBV28